This is a list of T cell receptor beta chains from one sample in a study of regulatory T cells in long-lasting Graves disease. One entry per CDR3 protein results from TCRdb running MiXCR on the multiplex PCR reads. The data contain 530,000 or so distinct CDR3 sequences, roughly 15% of them singletons. The same sample was also used in a study of T cells in Graves' hyperthyroidism and ophthalmopathy.

Sequenced material: peripheral blood mononuclear cells (PBMCs), taken at new diagnosis, from a patient treated with antithyroid drugs. The receptors were sampled from a man aged 18-30 years with Graves disease. The CDR3 runs from the conserved cysteine through the conserved F or W. The D gene is left open where the match is weak. Only part of the rows carry a size: once, few, many, or a class if the clone is expanded.

CDR3 length	V gene	D gene	J gene	clone size	CDR3 DNA	CDR3 protein
13	TRBV19	NA	TRBJ1-1	NA	TGTGCCAGTAGTATTTGGGGCAGCGCTGAAGCTTTCTTT	CASSIWGSAEAFF
16	TRBV7-9	NA	TRBJ2-1	NA	TGTGCCAGCAGCTTAGCGGAGGTGCTAGTATACAATGAGCAGTTCTTC	CASSLAEVLVYNEQFF
19	TRBV6-2/TRBV6-3	NA	TRBJ2-2	many	TGTGCCAGCAGTTCCCCGGGGGCCCCTTTCCACCCGAACACCGGGGAGCTGTTTTTT	CASSSPGAPFHPNTGELFF
12	TRBV5-6	NA	TRBJ1-2	many	TGTGCCAGCAGCGATCTGAACTATGGCTACACCTTC	CASSDLNYGYTF
16	TRBV11-2	TRBD1	TRBJ2-7	NA	TGTGCCAGCAGCCCATACGTAGGGGACAGGGGCTACGAGCAGTACTTC	CASSPYVGDRGYEQYF
17	TRBV24-1	NA	TRBJ2-1	few	TGTGCCACCAGTGACCCGGACGACGGGACAAATAACAATGAGCAGTTCTTC	CATSDPDDGTNNNEQFF
15	TRBV5-4	NA	TRBJ1-6	few	TGTGCCAGCAGCTTGGCGGCTGGGATTAGTTCACCCCTCCACTTT	CASSLAAGISSPLHF
14	TRBV27	NA	TRBJ1-5	few	TGTGCCAGCAGGAACCGGGGGGGGGTTCAGCCCCAGCATTTT	CASRNRGGVQPQHF
13	TRBV11-1	NA	TRBJ1-1	many	TGTGCCAGCACCGAACAGGGGAACACTGAAGCTTTCTTT	CASTEQGNTEAFF
14	TRBV6-1	NA	TRBJ1-1	NA	TGTGCCAGCAGTGAGTTGGGGGGCGGACGTGAAGCTTTCTTT	CASSELGGGREAFF
15	TRBV12-5	NA	TRBJ1-1	many	TGTGCTAGTGGTTTTTTAAGACACTTGAACACTGAAGCTTTCTTT	CASGFLRHLNTEAFF
14	TRBV2	NA	TRBJ2-4	NA	TGTGCCAGCAGTTCGCAGCTAGCCAAAAACATTCAGTACTTC	CASSSQLAKNIQYF
17	TRBV6-1	NA	TRBJ2-2	few	TGTGCCAGCAGTGAAGCGAGGGCAGCCCGGGGCATCGGGGAGCTGTTTTTT	CASSEARAARGIGELFF
13	TRBV12-3/TRBV12-4	NA	TRBJ2-1	few	TGTGCCAGCAGTCCCGTTACCGGAGTTGAGCAGTTCTTC	CASSPVTGVEQFF
11	TRBV5-1	NA	TRBJ1-2	NA	TGCGCCAGCACCGGACTAGCGGGGCACACCTTC	CASTGLAGHTF
13	TRBV2	NA	TRBJ1-1	many	TGTGCCAGCAACCGAGAGGTGAACACTGAAGCTTTCTTT	CASNREVNTEAFF
17	TRBV15	NA	TRBJ2-1	few	TGTGCCACCAGCAGAGGGGAGGCAGGGGCCGCCTACAATGAGCAGTTCTTC	CATSRGEAGAAYNEQFF
16	TRBV6-1	NA	TRBJ2-1	once	TGTGCCAGCAGGCGTACAGGGATCCCCCTAGGGCATGAGCAGTTCTTC	CASRRTGIPLGHEQFF
16	TRBV5-1	TRBD2	TRBJ2-5	NA	TGCGCCAGCAGCTCCGGGACTAGCGGGAGTACGGAGACCCAGTACTTC	CASSSGTSGSTETQYF
15	TRBV3-1	NA	TRBJ2-3	NA	TGTGCCAGCAGCCCCACGTTTGGTAACATAGATACGCAGTATTTT	CASSPTFGNIDTQYF
13	TRBV2	NA	TRBJ2-7	NA	TGTGCCACCCCCCTGAGTCGAACCTACGAGCAGTACTTC	CATPLSRTYEQYF
17	TRBV7-2	TRBD2	TRBJ2-1	many	TGTGCCAGCAGCTTAGAAGGCTTTGTGGCTAGCGGGACCGAGCAGTTCTTC	CASSLEGFVASGTEQFF
14	TRBV12-3/TRBV12-4	NA	TRBJ1-5	few	TGTGCCAGCAGTTCTTCAACCGTCAATCAGCCCCAGCATTTT	CASSSSTVNQPQHF
16	TRBV5-1	TRBD1	TRBJ2-7	few	TGCGCCAGCAGCTTGCCTCTCTTGACAGGGAACCACGAGCAGTACTTC	CASSLPLLTGNHEQYF
13	TRBV28	TRBD1	TRBJ1-3	once	TGTGCCAGCACGCCAGGGGGGGGGAACACCATATATTTT	CASTPGGGNTIYF
15	TRBV18	NA	TRBJ1-6	few	TGTGCCAGCTCACCACTGGGGGATGCGAATTCACCCCTCCACTTT	CASSPLGDANSPLHF